What follows describes a single T cell receptor beta chain. The data are from a study of blood T cell repertoires in COVID-19. Study background: COVID-19 samples, acute and convalescent, were from the United States, Italy and Spain. The analysed material was cDNA or gDNA that came from T cells, B-cell-depleted T cells, or PBMCs.

Original data processing: Estimation of nucleated cell counts was performed using reference gene primer amplification. TCRdb keeps only in-frame clones here, not all; method: immunoSEQ multiplex PCR. For V, J and clone size, that table is used; D and trimming come from the DNA. The table records some 250,000 clones, roughly 91% of them present only once. The CDR3 spans 16 residues. Looked up from germline, CDR1 is SGDLS and CDR2 is YYNGEE. V shed 0 bases, J shed 5 bases, and the junction held 6 bases outside the gene matches. Specimen: peripheral blood. The chain links TRBV9 to TRBJ2-2; 8 bases agree with TRBD1. This receptor was identified in a woman in her thirties or forties who had recovered from COVID-19. The CDR3 bases are TGTGCCAGCAGCGTAGGGGGACAGGTTTGGACCGGGGAGCTGTTTTTT. Translated, it gives CASSVGGQVWTGELFF.